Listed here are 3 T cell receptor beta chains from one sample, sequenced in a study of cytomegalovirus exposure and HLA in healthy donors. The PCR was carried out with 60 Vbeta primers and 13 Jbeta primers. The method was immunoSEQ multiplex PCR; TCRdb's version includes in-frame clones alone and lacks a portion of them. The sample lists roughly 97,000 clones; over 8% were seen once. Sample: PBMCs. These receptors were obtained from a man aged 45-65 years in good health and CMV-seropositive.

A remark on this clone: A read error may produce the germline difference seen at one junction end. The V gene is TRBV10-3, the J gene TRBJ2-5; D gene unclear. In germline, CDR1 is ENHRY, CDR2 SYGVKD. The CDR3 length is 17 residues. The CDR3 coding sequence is TGTGCCCTCAGAGACCCCGTTTGGGCTCATCGAGTTGAGACCCAGTACTTC. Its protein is CALRDPVWAHRVETQYF.

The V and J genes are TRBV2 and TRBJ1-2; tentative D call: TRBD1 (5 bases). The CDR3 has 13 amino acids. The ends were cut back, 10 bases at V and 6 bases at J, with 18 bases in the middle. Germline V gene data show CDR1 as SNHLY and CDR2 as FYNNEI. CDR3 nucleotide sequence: TGTGCCATCGAGGCCCCAGGGAGGGATGGCTACACCTTC. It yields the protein CAIEAPGRDGYTF.

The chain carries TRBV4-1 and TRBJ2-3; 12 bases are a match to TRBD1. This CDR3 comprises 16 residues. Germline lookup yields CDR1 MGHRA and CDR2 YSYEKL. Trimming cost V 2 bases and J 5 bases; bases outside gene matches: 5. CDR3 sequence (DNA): TGCGCCAGCAGCCAACGGGACAGGGGGCTGGGAGATACGCAGTATTTT. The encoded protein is CASSQRDRGLGDTQYF.